What follows are 28 T cell receptor beta chains derived from one specimen sequenced in a study of T cells in Graves' hyperthyroidism and ophthalmopathy. RNA transcripts gave rise to amplified TCR beta CDR3 regions. TCR CDR3 regions were first amplified by RT-PCR with HTBI primers. TCRdb processed the multiplex PCR reads anew with MiXCR; each CDR3 protein has one entry. Of about 290,000 distinct CDR3 sequences in the sample, around 16% were seen once. Material for sequencing was blood. These receptor sequences come from a man younger than 45 with Graves' hyperthyroidism.

The chain combines TRBV19 with TRBJ2-7, with D possibly being TRBD2 (6 bases). CDR1 and CDR2 from the germline V gene are LNHDA and SQIVND (reference sequence). The CDR3 consists of 12 residues. Trimming shortened V by 2 bases and J by 6 bases, and 8 bases separated the two germline ends. The CDR3 sequence: CASSIYGGEQYF. CDR3 in DNA: TGTGCCAGTAGTATATACGGGGGCGAGCAGTACTTC.

The rearrangement uses TRBV11-2 and TRBJ1-1, with D possibly TRBD1 on 5 matching bases. The CDR3 is 12 residues long. With 2 bases removed from V and 10 bases from J, the gap between germline ends came to 11 bases. The germline gives CDR1 SGHAT, CDR2 FQNNGV. CDR3 sequence reads: CASSLPGATAFF. The CDR3 DNA reads as TGTGCCAGCAGCTTACCTGGGGCCACAGCTTTCTTT. Supplemented by reference TRBV11-2 and TRBJ1-1, the full variable domain reads EAGVAQSPRYKIIEKRQSVAFWCNPISGHATLYWYQQILGQGPKLLIQFQNNGVVDDSQLPKDRFSAERLKGVDSTLKIQPAKLEDSAVYLCASSLPGATAFFGQGTRLTVV.

The chain links TRBV3-1 to TRBJ1-2; D may be TRBD1 (5 bases). CDR1 LGHDT and CDR2 YNNKEL come from the germline V gene (reference sequence). CDR3 length: 14 amino acids. Trimming cost V 0 bases and J 4 bases, with 9 bases left between them. The CDR3 sequence is CASSQDSQGYGYTF. CDR3 DNA sequence: TGTGCCAGCAGCCAAGACAGCCAGGGCTATGGCTACACCTTC.

In this sample, this clonotype turned up many times. This chain uses TRBV30 with TRBJ1-1, with D unresolved. V shed 4 bases and J shed 0 bases, with 12 bases lying between them. Germline assignment: CDR1 GTSNPN and CDR2 SVGIG (reference sequence). The CDR3 is 14 amino acids. CDR3 in DNA: TGTGCCTGGACTCATCAGAGTTTGAACACTGAAGCTTTCTTT. Its translation: CAWTHQSLNTEAFF.

The rearrangement joins TRBV29-1 to TRBJ2-1; no definite D call. CDR3 length equals 13 residues. Germline V gives CDR1 SQVTM, CDR2 ANQGSEA. In DNA form, the CDR3 reads TGCCTCGTTTTCCAGAGAGGCTACAATGAGCAGTTCTTC. This translates into CLVFQRGYNEQFF.

The chain employs TRBV5-1 and TRBJ1-4, with D hard to call. This CDR3 is built from 15 residues. Germline V lookup: CDR1 SGHRS, CDR2 YFSETQ. V shed 0 bases and J shed 4 bases, with 10 bases lying between them. The CDR3 DNA sequence: TGCGCCAGCAGCTTGGCCGGGGAAGGTAATGAAAAACTGTTTTTT. Amino acid sequence: CASSLAGEGNEKLFF.

The V gene is TRBV7-9, the J gene TRBJ1-1; D is possibly TRBD1 (5 bases). The V end lost 5 bases, the J end lost 8 bases, and 18 bases lay between the germline ends. This CDR3 spans 14 amino acids. Germline loops: CDR1 SEHNR, CDR2 FQNEAQ (reference sequence). The CDR3 region is CASSPPEDSLEAFF. CDR3 DNA: TGTGCCAGCAGCCCCCCCGAAGACAGCCTAGAAGCTTTCTTT.

This clonotype was seen repeatedly, ten times or more. The chain uses TRBV6-1 and TRBJ1-1; D not certain. The CDR3 totals 14 residues. Trimming took 8 bases from V and 2 from J, leaving 15 bases between them. Germline CDR1 and CDR2: MNHNS and SASEGT. CDR3 loop: CASRLRGDNTEAFF. Written as DNA, the CDR3 is TGTGCCAGCCGGCTCCGGGGAGACAACACTGAAGCTTTCTTT.

This clonotype was recorded many times. The chain employs TRBV18 and TRBJ1-1; 7 bases map to TRBD1. Germline CDR1 is KGHSH and CDR2 is LQKENI. The trim removed 0 bases at V and 4 bases at J, leaving 5 bases unmatched. There are 15 residues in the CDR3. CDR3 residues: CASSPPYRGGTEAFF. The DNA of the CDR3 is TGTGCCAGCTCACCACCGTACAGGGGAGGCACTGAAGCTTTCTTT.

In its sample, this clonotype was seen many times. This chain links TRBV4-1 with TRBJ2-7; D tentatively fits TRBD1 or TRBD2 (5 bases each). Trimming removed 0 bases at V and 6 bases at J, with 9 bases between. The CDR3 extends over 13 amino acids. Germline CDR1 MGHRA, CDR2 YSYEKL. The DNA for the CDR3 is TGCGCCAGCAGCCAAGAAACGGGGCTCGAGCAGTACTTC. Residues: CASSQETGLEQYF.

This clonotype turned up a few times. The chain links TRBV4-2 to TRBJ1-2; no definite D call. The CDR3 totals 17 residues. Germline V gene sequence: CDR1 LGHNA, CDR2 YNFKEQ. V was pared by 0 bases and J by 7 bases, with 21 bases between. The CDR3 DNA reads TGTGCCAGCAGCCAAGATCTTTCGCAGTCACTTTCGGCTGGCTACACCTTC. It is translated as CASSQDLSQSLSAGYTF.

As to this clonotype: This may arise from a read error, as a much more abundant clone is one base away. The chain joins TRBV5-5 to TRBJ1-2; tentative D call: TRBD1 (5 bases). There are 12 residues in the CDR3. Germline V gene sequence: CDR1 SGHKS, CDR2 YYEKEE (reference sequence). The CDR3 loop reads CASSARGYGYAF. CDR3 nucleotides: TGTGCCAGCAGCGCGAGGGGCTATGGCTACGCCTTC. Using reference TRBV5-5 and TRBJ1-2 for the parts outside the CDR3, the full variable domain is DAGVTQSPTHLIKTRGQQVTLRCSPISGHKSVSWYQQVLGQGPQFIFQYYEKEERGRGNFPDRFSARQFPNYSSELNVNALLLGDSALYLCASSARGYGYAFGSGTRLTVV.

This clonotype was seen ten or more times. The V call is TRBV28, the J call TRBJ2-4; TRBD1 might be the D (5 bases). Trimming shortened V by 3 bases and J by 8 bases, and 11 bases separated the two germline ends. CDR3 size: 13 residues. Germline-derived CDR1 and CDR2 are MDHEN and SYDVKM. For the CDR3, the DNA is TGTGCCAGCAGTTTCCAGGGTTGGGACATTCAGTACTTC. It codes for CASSFQGWDIQYF.

This clonotype was observed many times. V gene TRBV5-1 combines with J gene TRBJ2-3; D ambiguous. V gave up 4 bases and J gave up 0 bases, with 12 bases separating them. This CDR3 comprises 15 residues. Germline V gene lookup returns CDR1 SGHRS and CDR2 YFSETQ. The CDR3 sequence: CASSLRTDSTDTQYF. The CDR3, as DNA: TGCGCCAGCAGCCTTCGGACGGACAGCACAGATACGCAGTATTTT.

This clonotype was seen many times. The chain combines TRBV19 with TRBJ1-1; D is unclear. V was trimmed by 3 bases and J by 1 base, leaving 6 bases between them. CDR1 LNHDA and CDR2 SQIVND come from the germline V gene (reference sequence). The CDR3 contains 13 residues. CDR3 amino acids: CASSMARNTEAFF. CDR3 nucleotide sequence: TGTGCCAGTAGTATGGCAAGGAACACTGAAGCTTTCTTT.

The gene calls are TRBV20-1 and TRBJ2-3; D may be TRBD2 (5 bases). The CDR3 length is 13 residues. Germline CDR1 and CDR2: DFQATT and SNEGSKA (reference sequence). With 5 bases removed from V and 1 base from J, the gap between germline ends came to 10 bases. DNA of the CDR3: TGCAGTGCTGCGTCAGCGGGCACAGATACGCAGTATTTT. It is translated as CSAASAGTDTQYF.

This clonotype has a count of ten or more. This rearrangement joins TRBV18 to TRBJ1-2; D gene unclear. The V and J ends lost 3 bases and 1 base respectively, with 9 bases between them. In germline, CDR1 is KGHSH, CDR2 LQKENI. This CDR3 contains 14 residues. In DNA, the CDR3 is TGTGCCAGCTCACCGACTACAGTTAACTATGGCTACACCTTC. Its translation is CASSPTTVNYGYTF. The variable domain in full, with the rest retrieved from reference TRBV18 and TRBJ1-2, is NAGVMQNPRHLVRRRGQEARLRCSPMKGHSHVYWYRQLPEEGLKFMVYLQKENIIDESGMPKERFSAEFPKEGPSILRIQQVVRGDSAAYFCASSPTTVNYGYTFGSGTRLTVV.

V gene TRBV30 combines with J gene TRBJ1-3, with 7 positions matching TRBD1. The V segment lost 2 bases and the J segment 6 bases; nucleotides outside the gene matches: 4. Germline CDR1 is GTSNPN and CDR2 is SVGIG (reference sequence). There are 13 residues in the CDR3. CDR3 region: CAWSPRGENTIYF. The CDR3 region has the DNA TGTGCCTGGAGTCCCAGGGGGGAAAACACCATATATTTT.

As regards this clonotype: This may be a read error: a much more frequent sequence differs by one nucleotide. The chain is built from TRBV19 and TRBJ2-3; D may be TRBD1 (6 bases). V lost 8 bases and J lost 5, with 14 bases in between. From germline, CDR1 is LNHDA and CDR2 SQIVND (reference sequence). The CDR3 covers 13 residues. The CDR3 loop reads CASRGSGVDTQYF. Written as DNA, the CDR3 is TGTGCCAGTCGGGGTTCAGGGGTAGATACGCAGTATTTT.

This clonotype was recorded many times. The V and J genes are TRBV2 and TRBJ2-7; TRBD1 agrees at 7 bases. Per germline, CDR1 SNHLY and CDR2 FYNNEI. The CDR3 extends over 14 amino acids. V shed 6 bases, J shed 6 bases, and the junction held 11 bases outside the gene matches. CDR3 DNA: TGTGCCAGCAGCCCTAGGCCCGGGACAGCCGAGCAGTACTTC. Amino acids: CASSPRPGTAEQYF.

The rearrangement joins TRBV7-6 to TRBJ2-2; TRBD2 matches 11 bases. Germline-derived CDR1 and CDR2 are SGHVS and FNYEAQ. This CDR3 is 18 amino acids long. Trimming removed 3 bases from V and 4 bases from J; junction bases left unmatched: 10. The CDR3, as DNA: TGTGCCAGCAGCTTTATAACTAGCGGGAGAGGGAGCACCGGGGAGCTGTTTTTT. It yields the protein CASSFITSGRGSTGELFF.

Comments on this clonotype: A much larger clone differs by one base, so this may be a read error. The chain combines TRBV7-9 with TRBJ2-7; 9 nucleotides match TRBD1. This CDR3 contains 13 residues. The germline gives CDR1 SEHNR, CDR2 FQNEAQ (reference sequence). V dropped 4 bases and J dropped 8; count of bases not matched to a gene: 6. The CDR3 bases are TGTGCCAGCAGCTCCGGGGACAGGGCCAAGCAGTACTTC. It translates to CASSSGDRAKQYF.

The chain employs TRBV4-1 and TRBJ1-1, with D maybe TRBD1 (5 bases). The CDR3 has 14 residues. Trimming pared 4 bases from V and 6 bases from J, leaving 15 bases between. CDR1 MGHRA and CDR2 YSYEKL come from the germline V gene. CDR3 coding DNA: TGCGCCAGCAGCCGCAATTCTGGGGGGTCTGAAGCTTTCTTT. Encoded protein: CASSRNSGGSEAFF.

The chain couples TRBV28 to TRBJ2-7; no definite D call. V was cut by 2 bases and J by 3 bases, with 11 bases left in between. The CDR3 spans 14 residues. Germline-derived CDR1 and CDR2 are MDHEN and SYDVKM. The CDR3 spells CASSLGGPGYEQYF. CDR3 coding DNA: TGTGCCAGCAGTTTAGGCGGTCCGGGCTACGAGCAGTACTTC.

The chain carries TRBV27 and TRBJ2-2; perhaps TRBD1 as D (6 bases). CDR1 MNHEY and CDR2 SMNVEV come from the germline V gene (reference sequence). Trimming shortened V by 8 bases and J by 6 bases, and 10 bases separated the two germline ends. The CDR3 totals 12 residues. CDR3 region: CASAGGSGELFF. DNA of the CDR3: TGTGCCAGCGCTGGGGGCTCCGGGGAGCTGTTTTTT.

This clonotype was recorded a few times. This chain connects TRBV7-6 to TRBJ2-7, with 7 bases aligning to TRBD2. Germline V CDR1 and CDR2: SGHVS, FNYEAQ. The J segment lost 3 bases and the V segment lost 5 bases, leaving 7 bases of the junction unmatched. CDR3 length: 14 residues. The CDR3 bases are TGTGCCAGCAGCCCAGGACTAGATGACTACGAGCAGTACTTC. Encoded protein: CASSPGLDDYEQYF.

This clonotype was detected ten times or more. This chain joins TRBV6-1 and TRBJ1-5, with D perhaps matching TRBD1 (5 bases). Germline V gene sequence: CDR1 MNHNS, CDR2 SASEGT. The CDR3 totals 14 residues. The V end lost 8 bases, the J end lost 3 bases, and 14 bases lay between the germline ends. CDR3 DNA sequence: TGTGCCAGCGGGGGTAGGGGACCCAATCAGCCCCAGCATTTT. It specifies CASGGRGPNQPQHF.

This clonotype was recorded many times. V and J are TRBV3-1 and TRBJ1-1; D not certain. CDR3 length: 12 residues. Trimming took off 3 bases at V and 8 bases at J, with 10 bases between the two ends. Germline V lookup: CDR1 LGHDT, CDR2 YNNKEL (reference sequence). CDR3 loop: CASSQGMREAFF. CDR3 DNA sequence: TGTGCCAGCAGCCAGGGGATGCGGGAAGCTTTCTTT.